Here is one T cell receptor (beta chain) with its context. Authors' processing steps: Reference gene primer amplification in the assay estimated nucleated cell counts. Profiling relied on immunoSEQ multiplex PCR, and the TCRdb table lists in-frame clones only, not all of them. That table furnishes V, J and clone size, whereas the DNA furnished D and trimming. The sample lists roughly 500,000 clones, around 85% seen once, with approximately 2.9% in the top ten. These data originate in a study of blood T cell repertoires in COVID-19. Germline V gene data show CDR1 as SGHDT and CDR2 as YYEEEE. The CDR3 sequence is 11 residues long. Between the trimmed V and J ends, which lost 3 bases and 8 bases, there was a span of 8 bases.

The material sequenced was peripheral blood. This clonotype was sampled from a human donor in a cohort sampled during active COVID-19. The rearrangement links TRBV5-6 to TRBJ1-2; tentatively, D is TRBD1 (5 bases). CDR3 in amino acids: CASSSRGGYTF. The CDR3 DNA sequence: TGTGCCAGCAGCTCCCGGGGGGGCTACACCTTC.